This entry lists 16 T cell receptor beta chains sequenced from one sample in a study of spatial heterogeneity in lung cancer (dated by TCRdb to about 2019). The time point label on this specimen signifies: sample taken at primary tumor resection. Which antigens these TCRs recognize remains unknown. Receptor libraries were prepared by 5' RACE. The instrument was a NextSeq 500. TCRdb trimmed public reads at Q25 via fastp, called clones via MiXCR and kept in-frame beta chains. Each entry is one CDR3 protein sequence, shown with its most common DNA and genes. The sample table lists about 27,000 distinct CDR3 sequences, around 7.5% of them with a count of one. Clones ranked in the top ten supply approximately 25% of the sample. Summary of the overall study and its limitations: The number of expanded intratumoral alpha and beta TCRs correlated with the tumor nonsynonymous mutation count.

Sample: lung tumor tissue, taken at surgery. These receptors were taken from a male donor with early-stage non-small cell lung cancer.

Only a few counts were recorded for this clonotype. This CDR3 reads CASSPTSEGASTEAFF. CDR3 nucleotide sequence: TGTGCCAGCTCGCCAACCAGTGAGGGGGCATCAACTGAAGCTTTCTTT. This chain connects TRBV18 to TRBJ1-1; TRBD1 matches at 7 bases. The V gene's germline CDR1 is KGHSH and CDR2 LQKENI. The CDR3 spans 16 residues. V trimming: 6 bases; J trimming: 5 bases; junction bases outside the gene matches: 15. Using reference TRBV18 and TRBJ1-1 for the parts outside the CDR3, the full variable domain is NAGVMQNPRHLVRRRGQEARLRCSPMKGHSHVYWYRQLPEEGLKFMVYLQKENIIDESGMPKERFSAEFPKEGPSILRIQQVVRGDSAAYFCASSPTSEGASTEAFFGQGTRLTVV.

This clonotype was counted at least ten times. This sequence joins TRBV7-8 and TRBJ2-1; the match to TRBD1 covers 7 bases. V dropped 6 bases and J dropped 4; count of bases not matched to a gene: 12. This CDR3 is 16 amino acids long. CDR1 SGHVS and CDR2 FQNEAQ come from the germline V gene. This chain's CDR3 is CASRETGTDTYNEQFF. CDR3 DNA sequence: TGTGCCAGCAGAGAAACCGGGACAGATACTTACAATGAGCAGTTCTTC.

The rearrangement uses TRBV3-1 and TRBJ2-1; D is ambiguous. This CDR3 is 15 amino acids long. Trimming removed 3 bases at V and 2 bases at J, with 11 bases between. The germline gives CDR1 LGHDT, CDR2 YNNKEL (reference sequence). In DNA form, the CDR3 reads TGTGCCAGCAGCCATTCCCTAGGCACCTACAATGAGCAGTTCTTC. The encoded protein is CASSHSLGTYNEQFF.

This clonotype was recorded many times. J is TRBJ2-7 and V is TRBV6-2 or TRBV6-3; 8 bases line up with TRBD2. Germline lookup yields CDR1 MNHEY and CDR2 SVGEGT. The J segment lost 2 bases and the V segment lost 6 bases, leaving 9 bases of the junction unmatched. CDR3 length: 15 amino acids. CDR3 amino acids: CASSPSLAATYEQYF. In DNA form, the CDR3 reads TGTGCCAGCAGCCCCTCACTAGCGGCAACCTACGAGCAGTACTTC.

V and J are TRBV7-8 and TRBJ2-5; no reliable D call. This CDR3 has 11 amino acids. Per germline, CDR1 SGHVS and CDR2 FQNEAQ. The CDR3 DNA sequence: TGTTCGTCTGCGGTGAGGGAGACCCAGTACTTC. It encodes CSSAVRETQYF.

The chain carries TRBV20-1 and TRBJ1-2; no clear D. Trimming removed 0 bases at V and 4 bases at J, with 6 bases between. Germline CDR1 and CDR2: DFQATT and SNEGSKA (reference sequence). The CDR3 has 12 amino acids. The CDR3 nucleotides read TGCAGTGCTAGAGACCAGAGCTATGGCTACACCTTC. This encodes CSARDQSYGYTF.

This clonotype was observed many times. V is TRBV7-9 and J is TRBJ1-3, with a possible D match to TRBD1 (5 bases). The CDR3 loop spans 16 amino acids. V lost 10 bases, J lost 0 bases, and 19 bases lay in between. CDR1 and CDR2 (germline): SEHNR, FQNEAQ (reference sequence). CDR3 residues: CATIPLGLISGNTIYF. In DNA form, the CDR3 reads TGTGCCACCATCCCGCTGGGGCTGATCTCTGGAAACACCATATATTTT.

This clonotype appeared a few times. V and J are TRBV7-8 and TRBJ2-7, with TRBD1 identical over 9 bases. The CDR3 runs 15 residues. The trim removed 5 bases at V and 2 bases at J, leaving 7 bases unmatched. The germline CDR1 and CDR2 sequences are SGHVS and FQNEAQ. CDR3 amino acids: CASSKDRGVTYEQYF. CDR3 sequence (DNA): TGTGCCAGCAGCAAAGACAGGGGGGTCACCTACGAGCAGTACTTC. Combining the CDR3 with reference TRBV7-8 and TRBJ2-7 gives the whole variable domain GAGVSQSPRYKVAKRGQDVALRCDPISGHVSLFWYQQALGQGPEFLTYFQNEAQLDKSGLPSDRFFAERPEGSVSTLKIQRTQQEDSAVYLCASSKDRGVTYEQYFGPGTRLTVT.

The rearrangement joins TRBV20-1 to TRBJ2-1; D is uncertain. The CDR3 is made up of 13 amino acids. CDR1 is DFQATT, CDR2 SNEGSKA, per germline (reference sequence). V lost 1 base and J 8 bases, leaving 12 bases between the germline ends. CDR3 DNA sequence: TGCAGTGCTAGAGCAAGGGTTACGGATGAGCAGTTCTTC. Translating it yields CSARARVTDEQFF.

This clonotype was counted at least ten times. The chain employs TRBV6-2 or TRBV6-3 and TRBJ1-2, with 7 positions matching TRBD1. The CDR3 totals 14 residues. Losses at the gene ends were 6 bases for V and 4 bases for J; bases not matched to a gene: 8. Germline V lookup: CDR1 MNHEY, CDR2 SVGEGT. This chain's CDR3 is CASSRTDRPYGYTF. The CDR3 nucleotides are TGTGCCAGCAGCCGGACGGACAGGCCCTATGGCTACACCTTC.

This clonotype has a count of ten or more. The chain is built from TRBV20-1 and TRBJ1-1, with D perhaps matching TRBD1 (6 bases). The CDR3 has 12 residues. The germline CDR1 and CDR2 sequences are DFQATT and SNEGSKA (reference sequence). V was pared by 5 bases and J by 7 bases, with 14 bases between. CDR3: CSARRRGGEAFF. For the CDR3, the DNA is TGCAGTGCTCGTCGCAGGGGCGGTGAAGCTTTCTTT.

The V call is TRBV6-2 or TRBV6-3, the J call TRBJ2-1; possible D gene TRBD2, 6 bases. Trimming removed 6 bases from V and 4 bases from J, with 31 bases in between. CDR3 size: 20 residues. Looked up from germline, CDR1 is MNHEY and CDR2 is SVGEGT. The CDR3 DNA sequence: TGTGCCAGCAGCGCCCCCAAATGGGAGTCGAGGGAGGAGGCGTACAATGAGCAGTTCTTC. Its translation is CASSAPKWESREEAYNEQFF.

In its sample, this clonotype ranks as medium-sized. V is TRBV6-6 and J is TRBJ2-1, with 8 bases matching TRBD2. The CDR3 spans 15 residues. V shed 2 bases, J shed 6 bases, and the junction held 6 bases outside the gene matches. Germline CDR1 and CDR2: MNHNY and SVGAGI (reference sequence). The CDR3 coding sequence is TGTGCCAGCAGTTACAGCTCGCGGGGGGCCAATGAGCAGTTCTTC. As protein: CASSYSSRGANEQFF.

The rearrangement uses TRBV7-8 and TRBJ1-1; a weak D match, TRBD1 (6 bases). The V gene's germline CDR1 is SGHVS and CDR2 FQNEAQ. CDR3 length: 13 amino acids. V was clipped by 11 bases and J by 1 base, with 14 bases between them. The CDR3 spells CASAGTWNTEAFF. CDR3 sequence (DNA): TGTGCCTCCGCGGGGACATGGAACACTGAAGCTTTCTTT.

This clonotype was observed at least ten times. The rearrangement uses TRBV6-1 and TRBJ2-7; a possible D gene is TRBD2 (5 bases). CDR1 is MNHNS, CDR2 SASEGT, per germline. The CDR3 runs to 12 residues. V was trimmed by 4 bases and J by 3 bases, leaving 7 bases between them. CDR3 in amino acids: CASSAEGYEQYF. In nucleotides, the CDR3 is TGTGCCAGCAGTGCCGAGGGCTACGAGCAGTACTTC.

By share, this clonotype counts as medium-sized. The CDR3 DNA is TGCAGCGCTGAGCGGGGGCCAGGGGAGACCCAGTACTTC. The encoded protein is CSAERGPGETQYF. This chain connects TRBV29-1 to TRBJ2-5, with 8 bases that match TRBD2. V trimming: 7 bases; J trimming: 5 bases; junction bases outside the gene matches: 9. Germline V lookup: CDR1 SQVTM, CDR2 ANQGSEA. CDR3 size: 13 residues.